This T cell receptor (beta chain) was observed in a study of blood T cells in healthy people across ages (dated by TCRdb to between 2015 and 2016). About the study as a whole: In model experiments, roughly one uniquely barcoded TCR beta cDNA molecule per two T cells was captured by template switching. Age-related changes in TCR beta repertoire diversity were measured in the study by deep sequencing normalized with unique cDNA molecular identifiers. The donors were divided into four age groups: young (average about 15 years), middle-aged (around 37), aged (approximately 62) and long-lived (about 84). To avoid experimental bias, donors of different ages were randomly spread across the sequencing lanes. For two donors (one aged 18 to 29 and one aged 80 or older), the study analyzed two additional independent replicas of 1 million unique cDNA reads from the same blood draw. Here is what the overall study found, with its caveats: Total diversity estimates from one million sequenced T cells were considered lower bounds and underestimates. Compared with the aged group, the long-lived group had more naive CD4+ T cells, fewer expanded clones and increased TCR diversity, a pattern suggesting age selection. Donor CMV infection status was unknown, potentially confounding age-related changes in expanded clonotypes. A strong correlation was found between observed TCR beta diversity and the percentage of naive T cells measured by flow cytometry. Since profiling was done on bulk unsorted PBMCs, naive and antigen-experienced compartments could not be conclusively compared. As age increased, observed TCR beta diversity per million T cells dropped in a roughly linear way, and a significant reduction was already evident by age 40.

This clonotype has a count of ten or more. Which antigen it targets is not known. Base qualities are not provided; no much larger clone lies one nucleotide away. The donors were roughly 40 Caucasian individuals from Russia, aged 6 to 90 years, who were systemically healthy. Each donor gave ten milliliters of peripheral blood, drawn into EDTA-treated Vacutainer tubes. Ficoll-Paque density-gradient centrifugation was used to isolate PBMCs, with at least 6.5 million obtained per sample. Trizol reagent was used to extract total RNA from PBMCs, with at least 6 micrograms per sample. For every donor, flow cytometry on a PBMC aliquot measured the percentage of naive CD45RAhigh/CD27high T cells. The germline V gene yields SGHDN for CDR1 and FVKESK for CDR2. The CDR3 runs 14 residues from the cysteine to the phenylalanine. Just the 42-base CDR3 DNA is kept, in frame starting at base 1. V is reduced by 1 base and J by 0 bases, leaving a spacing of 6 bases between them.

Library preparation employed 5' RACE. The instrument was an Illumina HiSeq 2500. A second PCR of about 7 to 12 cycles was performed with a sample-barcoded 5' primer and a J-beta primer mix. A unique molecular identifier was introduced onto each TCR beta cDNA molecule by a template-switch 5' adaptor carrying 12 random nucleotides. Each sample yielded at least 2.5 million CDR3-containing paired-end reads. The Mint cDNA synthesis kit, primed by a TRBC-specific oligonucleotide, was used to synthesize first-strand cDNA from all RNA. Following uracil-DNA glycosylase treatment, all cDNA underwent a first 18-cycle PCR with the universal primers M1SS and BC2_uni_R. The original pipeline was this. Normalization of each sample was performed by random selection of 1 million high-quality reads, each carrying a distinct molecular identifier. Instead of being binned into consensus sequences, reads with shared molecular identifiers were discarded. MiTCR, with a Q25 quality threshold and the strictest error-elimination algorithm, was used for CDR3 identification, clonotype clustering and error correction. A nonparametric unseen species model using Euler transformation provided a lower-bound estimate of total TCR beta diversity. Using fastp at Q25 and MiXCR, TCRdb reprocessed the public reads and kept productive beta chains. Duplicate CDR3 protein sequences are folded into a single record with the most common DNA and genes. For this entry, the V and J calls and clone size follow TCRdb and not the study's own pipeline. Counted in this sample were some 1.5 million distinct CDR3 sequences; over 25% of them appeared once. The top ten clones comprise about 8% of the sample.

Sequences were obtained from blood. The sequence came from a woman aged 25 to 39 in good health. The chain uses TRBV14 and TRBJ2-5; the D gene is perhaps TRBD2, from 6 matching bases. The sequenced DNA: TGTGCCAGCAGCCAAGGGAGGGACCAAGAGACCCAGTACTTC. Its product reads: CASSQGRDQETQYF.